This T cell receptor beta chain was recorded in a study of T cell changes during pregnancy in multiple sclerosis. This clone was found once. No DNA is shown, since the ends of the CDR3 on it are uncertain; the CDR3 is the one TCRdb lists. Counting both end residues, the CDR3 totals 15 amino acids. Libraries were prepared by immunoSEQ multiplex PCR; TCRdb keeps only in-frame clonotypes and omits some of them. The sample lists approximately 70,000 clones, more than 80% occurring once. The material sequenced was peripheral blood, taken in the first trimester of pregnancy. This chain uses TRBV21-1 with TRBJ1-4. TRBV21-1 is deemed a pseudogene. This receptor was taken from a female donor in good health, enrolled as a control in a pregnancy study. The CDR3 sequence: CAAEPVGKGNEKLFF.